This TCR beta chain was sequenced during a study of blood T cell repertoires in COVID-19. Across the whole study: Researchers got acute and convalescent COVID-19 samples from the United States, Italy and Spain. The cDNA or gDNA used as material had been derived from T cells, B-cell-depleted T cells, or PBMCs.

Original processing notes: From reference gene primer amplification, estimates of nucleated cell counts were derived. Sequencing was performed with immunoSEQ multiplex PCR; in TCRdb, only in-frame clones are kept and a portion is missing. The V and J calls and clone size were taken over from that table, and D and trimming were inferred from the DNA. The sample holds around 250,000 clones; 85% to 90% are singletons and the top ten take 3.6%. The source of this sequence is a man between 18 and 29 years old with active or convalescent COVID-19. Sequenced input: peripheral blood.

This CDR3 reads CASSGGQGAYEQYF. The DNA for the CDR3 is TGCGCCAGCAGCGGTGGACAGGGGGCCTACGAGCAGTACTTC. This chain joins TRBV5-1 and TRBJ2-7, with 10 bases matching TRBD1. With 4 bases clipped from V and 2 bases from J, the junction kept 3 bases outside the gene matches. Germline V gives CDR1 SGHRS, CDR2 YFSETQ. This CDR3 region has 14 residues.